This TCR beta chain was identified in a study of a mutant IDH1 vaccine in newly diagnosed glioma. About the study: Vaccination of patients was performed eight times, in weeks 1, 3, 5, 7, 11, 15, 19 and 23. Initiation of the vaccine course occurred 4-6 weeks after radiotherapy alone, or alongside temozolomide cycles. Study-wide results and limits: Pseudoprogression seemed unrelated to changes in top peripheral T cell clonotypes.

The CDR3 contains 14 residues. Trimming took 2 bases from V and 6 from J, leaving 14 bases between them. CDR1 and CDR2 (germline): SGHDN, FVKESK. Details on this clone: As yet, its antigen is unknown.

TCRdb's copy holds only in-frame clones and misses some; the assay was immunoSEQ multiplex PCR. The repertoire holds about 58,000 clones, with about 81% as singletons. As for time point: week 5, during vaccination. What each vaccine dose contained was 300 ug of mutant IDH1 20-mer peptide, accompanied by topical imiquimod. The source material was PBMCs, sampled from a glioma patient whose treatment included an IDH1 peptide vaccine. The clonotype was recovered from a woman between 50 and 59 years old with glioma. This chain uses TRBV14 with TRBJ2-7; D uncertain. The CDR3 region has the DNA TGTGCCAGCAGCCAAACCCGCTATCGGGCCGAGCAGTACTTC. Protein: CASSQTRYRAEQYF.